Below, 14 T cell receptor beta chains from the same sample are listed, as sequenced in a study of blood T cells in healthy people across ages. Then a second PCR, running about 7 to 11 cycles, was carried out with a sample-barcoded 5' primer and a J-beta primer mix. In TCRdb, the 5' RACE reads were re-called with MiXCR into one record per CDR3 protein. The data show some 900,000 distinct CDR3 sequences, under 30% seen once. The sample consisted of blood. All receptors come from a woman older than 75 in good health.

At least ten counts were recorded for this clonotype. CDR3 loop: CASSGTPTRTDTQYF. CDR3 bases: TGCGCCAGCAGCGGAACACCAACCCGGACAGATACGCAGTATTTT. The V gene is TRBV5-1, the J gene TRBJ2-3; D gene uncertain. This CDR3 region has 15 residues. V was cut by 4 bases and J by 3 bases, with 15 bases left in between. Germline assignment: CDR1 SGHRS and CDR2 YFSETQ.

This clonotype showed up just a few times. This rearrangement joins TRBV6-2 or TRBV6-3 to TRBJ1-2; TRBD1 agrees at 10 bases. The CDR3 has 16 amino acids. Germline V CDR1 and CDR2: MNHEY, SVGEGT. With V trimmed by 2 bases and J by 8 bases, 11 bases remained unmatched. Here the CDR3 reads CASSYQSGQGVRGYTF. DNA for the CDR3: TGTGCCAGCAGTTACCAGTCCGGACAGGGGGTAAGAGGCTACACCTTC.

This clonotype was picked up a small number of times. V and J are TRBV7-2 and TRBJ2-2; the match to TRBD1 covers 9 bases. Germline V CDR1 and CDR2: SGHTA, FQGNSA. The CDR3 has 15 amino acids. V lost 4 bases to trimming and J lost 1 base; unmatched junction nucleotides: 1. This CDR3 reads CASSSTGGNTGELFF. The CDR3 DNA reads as TGTGCCAGCAGCTCGACAGGGGGGAACACCGGGGAGCTGTTTTTT.

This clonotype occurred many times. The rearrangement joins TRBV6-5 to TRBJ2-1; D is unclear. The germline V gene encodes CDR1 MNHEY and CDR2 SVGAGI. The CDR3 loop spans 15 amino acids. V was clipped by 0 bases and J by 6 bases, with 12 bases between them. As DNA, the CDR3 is TGTGCCAGCAGTTACTCGCTGGCCGCGGCCAATGAGCAGTTCTTC. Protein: CASSYSLAAANEQFF.

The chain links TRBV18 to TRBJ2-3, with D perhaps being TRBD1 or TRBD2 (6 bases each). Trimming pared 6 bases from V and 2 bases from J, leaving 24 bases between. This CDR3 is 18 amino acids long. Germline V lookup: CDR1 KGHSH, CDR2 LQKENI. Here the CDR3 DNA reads TGTGCCAGCTCGCCTCCGGGGGCCCTAATTGAGGACACAGATACGCAGTATTTT. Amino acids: CASSPPGALIEDTDTQYF. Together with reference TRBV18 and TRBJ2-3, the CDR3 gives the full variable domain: NAGVMQNPRHLVRRRGQEARLRCSPMKGHSHVYWYRQLPEEGLKFMVYLQKENIIDESGMPKERFSAEFPKEGPSILRIQQVVRGDSAAYFCASSPPGALIEDTDTQYFGPGTRLTVL.

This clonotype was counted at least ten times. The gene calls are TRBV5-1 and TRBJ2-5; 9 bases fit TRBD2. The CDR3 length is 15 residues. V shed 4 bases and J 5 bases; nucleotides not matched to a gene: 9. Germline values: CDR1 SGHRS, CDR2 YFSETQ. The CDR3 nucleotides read TGCGCCAGCAGCCCAGCCCTAGCGGGGTCGGAGACCCAGTACTTC. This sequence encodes CASSPALAGSETQYF.

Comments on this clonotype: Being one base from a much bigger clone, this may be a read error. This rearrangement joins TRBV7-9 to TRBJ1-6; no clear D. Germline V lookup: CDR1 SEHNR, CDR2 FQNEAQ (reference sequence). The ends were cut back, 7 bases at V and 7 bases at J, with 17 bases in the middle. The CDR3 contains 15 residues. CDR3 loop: CASNSGETPNSPLHF. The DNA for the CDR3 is TGTGCCAGCAACTCAGGAGAGACACCGAATTCACCCCTCCACTTT. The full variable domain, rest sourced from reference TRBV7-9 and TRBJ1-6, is DTGVSQNPRHKITKRGQNVTFRCDPISEHNRLYWYRQTLGQGPEFLTYFQNEAQLEKSRLLSDRFSAERPKGSFSTLEIQRTEQGDSAMYLCASNSGETPNSPLHFGNGTRLTVT.

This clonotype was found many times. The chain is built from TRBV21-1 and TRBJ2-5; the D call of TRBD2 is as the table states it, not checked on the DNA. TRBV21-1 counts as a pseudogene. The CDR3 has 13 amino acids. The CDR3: CASTSQREETQYF. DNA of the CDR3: TGTGCCAGCACCTCCCAACGTGAAGAGACCCAGTACTTC.

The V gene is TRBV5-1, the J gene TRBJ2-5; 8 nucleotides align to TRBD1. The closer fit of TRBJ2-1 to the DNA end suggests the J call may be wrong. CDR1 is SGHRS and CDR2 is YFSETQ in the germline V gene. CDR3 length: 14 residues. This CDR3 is CASSAQGAAETQFF. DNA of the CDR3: TGCGCCAGCAGCGCGCAGGGGGCTGCAGAGACCCAGTTCTTC.

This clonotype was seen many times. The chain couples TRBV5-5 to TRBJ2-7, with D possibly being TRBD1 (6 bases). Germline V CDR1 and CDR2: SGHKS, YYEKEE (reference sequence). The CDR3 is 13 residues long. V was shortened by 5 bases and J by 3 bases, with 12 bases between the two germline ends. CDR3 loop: CASRPTQGYEQYF. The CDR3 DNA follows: TGTGCCAGCAGACCGACACAGGGCTACGAGCAGTACTTC.

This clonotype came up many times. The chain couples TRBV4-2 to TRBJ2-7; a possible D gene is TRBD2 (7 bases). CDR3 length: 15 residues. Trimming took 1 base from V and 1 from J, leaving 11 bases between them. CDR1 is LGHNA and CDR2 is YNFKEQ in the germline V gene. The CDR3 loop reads CASSQAAGASYEQYF. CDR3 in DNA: TGTGCCAGCAGCCAAGCTGCGGGGGCTTCCTACGAGCAGTACTTC.

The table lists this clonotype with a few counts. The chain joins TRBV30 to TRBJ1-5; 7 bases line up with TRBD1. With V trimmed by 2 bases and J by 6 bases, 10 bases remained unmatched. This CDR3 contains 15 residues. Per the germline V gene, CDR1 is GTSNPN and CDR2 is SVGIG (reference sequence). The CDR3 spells CAWSPDREGLQPQHF. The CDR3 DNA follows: TGTGCCTGGAGTCCCGACAGGGAAGGCCTTCAGCCCCAGCATTTT.

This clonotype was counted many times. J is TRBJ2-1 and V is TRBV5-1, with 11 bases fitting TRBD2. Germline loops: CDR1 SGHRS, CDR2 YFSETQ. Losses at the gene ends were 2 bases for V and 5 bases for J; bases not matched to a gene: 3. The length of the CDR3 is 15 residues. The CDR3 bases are TGCGCCAGCAGCTTCCTAGCGGGGGGAGACAATGAGCAGTTCTTC. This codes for CASSFLAGGDNEQFF.

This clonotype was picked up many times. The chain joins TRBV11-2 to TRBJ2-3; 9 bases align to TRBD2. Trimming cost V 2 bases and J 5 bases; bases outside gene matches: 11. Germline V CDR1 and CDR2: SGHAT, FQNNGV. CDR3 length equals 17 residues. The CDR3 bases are TGTGCCAGCAGCTTAAGAGGCCTAGCGGGGCGCCGAGATACGCAGTATTTT. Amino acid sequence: CASSLRGLAGRRDTQYF. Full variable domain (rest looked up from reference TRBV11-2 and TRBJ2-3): EAGVAQSPRYKIIEKRQSVAFWCNPISGHATLYWYQQILGQGPKLLIQFQNNGVVDDSQLPKDRFSAERLKGVDSTLKIQPAKLEDSAVYLCASSLRGLAGRRDTQYFGPGTRLTVL.